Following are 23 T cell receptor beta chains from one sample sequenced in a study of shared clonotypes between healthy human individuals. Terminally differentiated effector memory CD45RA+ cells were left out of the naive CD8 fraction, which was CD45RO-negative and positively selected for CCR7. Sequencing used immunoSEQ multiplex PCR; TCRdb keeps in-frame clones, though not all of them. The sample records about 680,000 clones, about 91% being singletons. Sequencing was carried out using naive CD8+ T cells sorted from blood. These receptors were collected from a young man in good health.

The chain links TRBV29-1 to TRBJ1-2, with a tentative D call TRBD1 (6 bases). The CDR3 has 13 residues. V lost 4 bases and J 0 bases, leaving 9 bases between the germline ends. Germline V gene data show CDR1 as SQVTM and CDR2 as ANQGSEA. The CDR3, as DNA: TGCAGCGTTGGGGACACATCTAACTATGGCTACACCTTC. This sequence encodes CSVGDTSNYGYTF. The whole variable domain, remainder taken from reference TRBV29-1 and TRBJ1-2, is SAVISQKPSRDICQRGTSLTIQCQVDSQVTMMFWYRQQPGQSLTLIATANQGSEATYESGFVIDKFPISRPNLTFSTLTVSNMSPEDSSIYLCSVGDTSNYGYTFGSGTRLTVV.

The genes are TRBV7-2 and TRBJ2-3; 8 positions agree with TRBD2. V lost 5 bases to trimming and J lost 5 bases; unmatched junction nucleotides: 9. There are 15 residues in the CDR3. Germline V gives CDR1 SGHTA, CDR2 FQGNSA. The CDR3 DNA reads TGTGCCAGCAGCCTTATAGCGGGACGGTTAGATACGCAGTATTTT. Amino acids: CASSLIAGRLDTQYF.

The CDR3 DNA is TGTGCCAGCAGCTTAGGCCCCAGTAGCGGGGGTATCTACGAGCAGTACTTC. Residues: CASSLGPSSGGIYEQYF. This chain links TRBV11-2 with TRBJ2-7; 9 positions agree with TRBD2. V trimming: 1 base; J trimming: 3 bases; junction bases outside the gene matches: 10. Germline V gene lookup returns CDR1 SGHAT and CDR2 FQNNGV. The CDR3 contains 17 residues.

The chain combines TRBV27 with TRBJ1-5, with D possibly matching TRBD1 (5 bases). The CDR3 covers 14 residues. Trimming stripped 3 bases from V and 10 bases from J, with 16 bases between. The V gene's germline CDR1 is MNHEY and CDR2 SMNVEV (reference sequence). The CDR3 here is CASSLARQGFPQHF. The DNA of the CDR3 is TGTGCCAGCAGTTTGGCTCGCCAGGGATTTCCCCAGCATTTT.

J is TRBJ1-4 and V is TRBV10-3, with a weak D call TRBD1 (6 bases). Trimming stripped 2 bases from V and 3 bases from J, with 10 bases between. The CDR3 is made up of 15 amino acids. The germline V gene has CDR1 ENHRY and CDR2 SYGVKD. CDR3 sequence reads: CAISERDKPNEKLFF. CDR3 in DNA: TGTGCCATCAGTGAGCGGGACAAGCCTAATGAAAAACTGTTTTTT.

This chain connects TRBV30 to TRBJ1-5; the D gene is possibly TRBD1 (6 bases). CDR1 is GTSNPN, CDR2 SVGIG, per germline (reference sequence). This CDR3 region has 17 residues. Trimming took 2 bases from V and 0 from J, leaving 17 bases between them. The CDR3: CAWSPGGRVYSNQPQHF. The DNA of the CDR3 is TGTGCCTGGAGTCCGGGGGGCCGGGTTTATAGCAATCAGCCCCAGCATTTT.

This CDR3 is CASSPLASTDTQYF. In DNA, the CDR3 is TGCGCCAGCAGCCCACTTGCGAGCACAGATACGCAGTATTTT. The chain employs TRBV4-1 and TRBJ2-3; D is uncertain. Trimming took 4 bases from V and 0 from J, leaving 8 bases between them. CDR1 MGHRA and CDR2 YSYEKL come from the germline V gene. This CDR3 has 14 residues.

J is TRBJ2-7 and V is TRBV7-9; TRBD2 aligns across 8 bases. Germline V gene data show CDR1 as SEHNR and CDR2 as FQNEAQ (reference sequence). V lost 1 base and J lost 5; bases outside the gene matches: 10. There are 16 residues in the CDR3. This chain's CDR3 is CASSLGPGLGTNEQYF. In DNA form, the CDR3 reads TGTGCCAGCAGCTTAGGGCCGGGACTAGGTACCAACGAGCAGTACTTC.

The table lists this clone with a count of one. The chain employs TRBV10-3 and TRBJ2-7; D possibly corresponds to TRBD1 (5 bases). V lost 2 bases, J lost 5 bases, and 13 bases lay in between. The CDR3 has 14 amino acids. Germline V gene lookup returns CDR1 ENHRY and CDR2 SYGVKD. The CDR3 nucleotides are TGTGCCATCAGTGAGGGACACCGGTCGGACGAGCAGTACTTC. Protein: CAISEGHRSDEQYF.

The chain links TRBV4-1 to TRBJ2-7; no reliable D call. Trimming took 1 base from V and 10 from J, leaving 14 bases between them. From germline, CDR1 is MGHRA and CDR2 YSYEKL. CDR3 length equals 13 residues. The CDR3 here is CASSQVGLLPQYF. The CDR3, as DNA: TGCGCCAGCAGCCAAGTGGGCCTCCTGCCTCAGTACTTC.

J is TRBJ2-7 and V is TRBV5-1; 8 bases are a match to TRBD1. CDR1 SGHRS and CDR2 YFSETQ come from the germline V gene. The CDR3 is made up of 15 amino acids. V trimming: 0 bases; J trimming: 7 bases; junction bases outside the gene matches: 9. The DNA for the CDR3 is TGCGCCAGCAGCTTGGATAACAGGGGGATTAGGGAGCAGTACTTC. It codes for CASSLDNRGIREQYF.

Written as DNA, the CDR3 is TGTGCCACCAGCAGACCCGGGACAGGCTCCGGAGGGGAAGAAAAACTGTTTTTT. It yields the protein CATSRPGTGSGGEEKLFF. This rearrangement joins TRBV15 to TRBJ1-4; 8 bases fit TRBD1. There are 18 residues in the CDR3. The V gene end was trimmed by 2 bases and the J gene end by 8 bases; junction bases not matched to a gene: 16. Germline V gene sequence: CDR1 LNHNV, CDR2 YYDKDF (reference sequence).

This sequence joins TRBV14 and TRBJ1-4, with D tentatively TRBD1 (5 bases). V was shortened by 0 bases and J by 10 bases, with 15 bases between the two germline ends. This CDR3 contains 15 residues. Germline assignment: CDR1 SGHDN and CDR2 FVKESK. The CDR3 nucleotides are TGTGCCAGCAGCCAAGATCCGGGGGTTACTGGAAAACTGTTTTTT. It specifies CASSQDPGVTGKLFF.

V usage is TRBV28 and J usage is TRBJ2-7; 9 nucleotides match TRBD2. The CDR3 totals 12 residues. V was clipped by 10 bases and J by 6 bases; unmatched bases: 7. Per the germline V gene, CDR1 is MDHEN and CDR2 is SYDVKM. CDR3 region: CATSGRFSEQYF. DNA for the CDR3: TGTGCCACGAGCGGGAGGTTCTCCGAGCAGTACTTC.

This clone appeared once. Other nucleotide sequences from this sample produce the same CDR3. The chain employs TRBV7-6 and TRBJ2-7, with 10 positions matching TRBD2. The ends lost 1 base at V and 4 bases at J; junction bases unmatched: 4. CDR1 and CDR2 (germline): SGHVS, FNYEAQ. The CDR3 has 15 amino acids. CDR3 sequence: CASSLGAGGPYEQYF. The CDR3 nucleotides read TGTGCCAGCAGCTTAGGAGCGGGAGGGCCGTACGAGCAGTACTTC.

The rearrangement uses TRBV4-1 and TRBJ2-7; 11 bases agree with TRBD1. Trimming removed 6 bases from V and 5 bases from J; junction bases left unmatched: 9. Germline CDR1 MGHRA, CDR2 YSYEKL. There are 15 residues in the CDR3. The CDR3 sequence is CASRPMDRGLDEQYF. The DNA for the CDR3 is TGCGCCAGCAGACCTATGGACAGGGGGCTCGACGAGCAGTACTTC.

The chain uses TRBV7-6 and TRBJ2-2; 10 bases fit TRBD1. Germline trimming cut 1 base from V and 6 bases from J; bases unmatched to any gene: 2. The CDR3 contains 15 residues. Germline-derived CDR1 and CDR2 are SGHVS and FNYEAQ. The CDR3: CASSLDDRGPGELFF. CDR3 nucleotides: TGTGCCAGCAGCTTAGACGACAGGGGGCCCGGGGAGCTGTTTTTT. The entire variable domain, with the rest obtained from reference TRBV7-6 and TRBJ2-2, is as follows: GAGVSQSPRYKVTKRGQDVALRCDPISGHVSLYWYRQALGQGPEFLTYFNYEAQQDKSGLPNDRFSAERPEGSISTLTIQRTEQRDSAMYRCASSLDDRGPGELFFGEGSRLTVL.

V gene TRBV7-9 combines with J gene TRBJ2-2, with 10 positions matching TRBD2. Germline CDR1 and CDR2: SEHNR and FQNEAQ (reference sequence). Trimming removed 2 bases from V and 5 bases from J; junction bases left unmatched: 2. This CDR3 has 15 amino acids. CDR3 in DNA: TGTGCCAGCAGCTTACTAGCGGGAGTGACCGGGGAGCTGTTTTTT. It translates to CASSLLAGVTGELFF.

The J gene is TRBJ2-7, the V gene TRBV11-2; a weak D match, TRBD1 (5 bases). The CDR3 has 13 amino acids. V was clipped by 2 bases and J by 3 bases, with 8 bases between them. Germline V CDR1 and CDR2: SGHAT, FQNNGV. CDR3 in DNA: TGTGCCAGCAGCTTAAGGACAAACTACGAGCAGTACTTC. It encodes CASSLRTNYEQYF.

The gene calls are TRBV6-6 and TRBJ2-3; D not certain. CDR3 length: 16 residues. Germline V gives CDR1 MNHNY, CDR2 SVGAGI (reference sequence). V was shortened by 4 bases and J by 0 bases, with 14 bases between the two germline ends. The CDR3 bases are TGTGCCAGCAGTTCAGACCACTGGCCTAGCACAGATACGCAGTATTTT. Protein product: CASSSDHWPSTDTQYF.

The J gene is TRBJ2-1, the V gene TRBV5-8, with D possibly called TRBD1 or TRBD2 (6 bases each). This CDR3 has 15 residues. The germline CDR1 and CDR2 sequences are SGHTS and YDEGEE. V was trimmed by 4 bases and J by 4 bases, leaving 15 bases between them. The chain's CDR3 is CASSLPIGGYNEQFF. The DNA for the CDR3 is TGTGCCAGCAGCCTTCCGATAGGGGGGTACAATGAGCAGTTCTTC. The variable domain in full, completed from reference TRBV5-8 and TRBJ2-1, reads EAGVTQSPTHLIKTRGQQATLRCSPISGHTSVYWYQQALGLGLQFLLWYDEGEERNRGNFPPRFSGRQFPNYSSELNVNALELEDSALYLCASSLPIGGYNEQFFGPGTRLTVL.

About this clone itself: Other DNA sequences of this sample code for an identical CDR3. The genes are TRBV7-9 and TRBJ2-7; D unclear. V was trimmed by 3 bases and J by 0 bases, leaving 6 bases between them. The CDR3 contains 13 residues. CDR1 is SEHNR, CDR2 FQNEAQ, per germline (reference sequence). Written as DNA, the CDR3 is TGTGCCAGCAGCTTCTCCGGCTCCTACGAGCAGTACTTC. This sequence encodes CASSFSGSYEQYF.

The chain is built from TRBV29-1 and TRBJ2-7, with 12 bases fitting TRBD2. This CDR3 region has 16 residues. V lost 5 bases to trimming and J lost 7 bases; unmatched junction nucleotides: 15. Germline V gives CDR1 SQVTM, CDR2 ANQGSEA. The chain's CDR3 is CSVTLSASGRAGEQYF. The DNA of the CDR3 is TGCAGCGTTACTTTGTCGGCTAGCGGGAGGGCCGGGGAGCAGTACTTC.